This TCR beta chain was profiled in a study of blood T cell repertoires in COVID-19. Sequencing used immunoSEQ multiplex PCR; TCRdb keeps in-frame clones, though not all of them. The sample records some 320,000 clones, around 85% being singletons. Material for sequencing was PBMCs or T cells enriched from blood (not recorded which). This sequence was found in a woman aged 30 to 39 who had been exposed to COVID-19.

CDR3 sequence: CASSPQPGQIYGYTF. CDR3 DNA sequence: TGTGCCAGCAGCCCTCAACCGGGACAGATATATGGCTACACCTTC. The gene calls are TRBV7-2 and TRBJ1-2; the match to TRBD1 covers 7 bases. V lost 5 bases to trimming and J lost 5 bases; unmatched junction nucleotides: 11. This CDR3 is 15 amino acids long. Germline loops: CDR1 SGHTA, CDR2 FQGNSA.